The entry below describes one T cell receptor (beta chain). Germline CDR1 reads KGHDR; CDR2 reads SFDVKD. Trimming cost V 7 bases and J 5 bases; bases outside gene matches: 10. This CDR3 spans 15 amino acids. The data are from a study of blood T cell repertoires in COVID-19. The repertoire was sequenced with immunoSEQ multiplex PCR; TCRdb's copy has only in-frame clones and lacks some. Of 100,000 to 150,000 clones in the sample, 80% to 90% were seen once. The chain links TRBV24-1 to TRBJ1-1; 9 bases match TRBD1. This sequence was found in a woman in her 50s with active or convalescent COVID-19. The sequenced material came from peripheral blood. CDR3 residues: CATSTSGTGRTEAFF. The CDR3 region has the DNA TGTGCCACCAGCACCTCCGGGACAGGGAGGACTGAAGCTTTCTTT.